The 10 T cell receptor beta chains given below trace back to one sample, sequenced in a study of T-cell memory formation after mild COVID-19. TCRdb reprocessed the 5' RACE reads via MiXCR and lists one record per CDR3 protein. The table has approximately 190,000 distinct CDR3 sequences, around 20% seen once. Material for sequencing was PBMCs or a T cell subset sorted from them (not recorded which). The origin of the receptors is an adult woman who had mild COVID-19 (a few samples of this study predate the infection). Cell type and time point are not known.

This clonotype was observed a few times. The chain couples TRBV5-1 to TRBJ2-3; D is undetermined. The CDR3 length is 13 residues. CDR1 is SGHRS, CDR2 YFSETQ, per germline. V gave up 0 bases and J gave up 1 base, with 3 bases separating them. The CDR3 region is CASSLDGTDTQYF. In DNA form, the CDR3 reads TGCGCCAGCAGCTTGGATGGCACAGATACGCAGTATTTT.

The V gene is TRBV20-1, the J gene TRBJ2-1; D possibly corresponds to TRBD2 (5 bases). With 1 base removed from V and 10 bases from J, the gap between germline ends came to 20 bases. The CDR3 covers 15 residues. Germline values: CDR1 DFQATT, CDR2 SNEGSKA (reference sequence). CDR3 nucleotides: TGCAGTGCTAGAGCGAGAGGCACAGCGGACCTCGAGCAGTTCTTC. This gives the protein CSARARGTADLEQFF.

The V and J genes are TRBV18 and TRBJ2-7; a weak D match, TRBD1 (5 bases). Germline V gene data show CDR1 as KGHSH and CDR2 as LQKENI. The CDR3 consists of 15 residues. Trimming shortened V by 2 bases and J by 1 base, and 12 bases separated the two germline ends. CDR3 in DNA: TGTGCCAGCTCACCAGGTCCGCAGGGTTCCTACGAGCAGTACTTC. Protein product: CASSPGPQGSYEQYF. Based on the CDR3 plus reference TRBV18 and TRBJ2-7, the full variable domain is NAGVMQNPRHLVRRRGQEARLRCSPMKGHSHVYWYRQLPEEGLKFMVYLQKENIIDESGMPKERFSAEFPKEGPSILRIQQVVRGDSAAYFCASSPGPQGSYEQYFGPGTRLTVT.

This clonotype is a singleton in its sample. The genes are TRBV2 and TRBJ2-2; D is perhaps TRBD1 (6 bases). The CDR3 is 13 amino acids. In germline, CDR1 is SNHLY, CDR2 FYNNEI. With 8 bases removed from V and 2 bases from J, the gap between germline ends came to 9 bases. CDR3 protein: CASRDKNTGELFF. CDR3 coding DNA: TGTGCCAGCCGGGACAAAAACACCGGGGAGCTGTTTTTT.

This clonotype was detected a few times. The CDR3 region is CASSRHYGYTF. For the CDR3, the DNA is TGTGCCAGCAGCCGACATTATGGCTACACCTTC. The genes are TRBV12-3 or TRBV12-4 and TRBJ1-2, with D uncertain. With 6 bases removed from V and 5 bases from J, the gap between germline ends came to 7 bases. The length of the CDR3 is 11 residues.

Worth noting for this clonotype: The germline gene is not matched at one end of the junction; a read error may be the cause. CDR3 residues: CASSSGLAGSTQYF. The CDR3 nucleotides read TGTGCTAGCAGCTCGGGACTAGCGGGATCAACGCAGTATTTT. The chain recombines TRBV7-7 with TRBJ2-3; 13 bases line up with TRBD2. Germline V gives CDR1 SSHAT, CDR2 FNYEAQ (reference sequence). This CDR3 comprises 14 residues.

This clonotype has more than one count but fewer than ten. V is TRBV11-3 and J is TRBJ2-1; no definite D call. Trimming took 5 bases from V and 8 from J, leaving 16 bases between them. The CDR3 covers 14 residues. From germline, CDR1 is SGHNT and CDR2 YENEEA. DNA of the CDR3: TGTGCCAGCAGCATCGGGCCGACTGGGGATGAGCAGTTCTTC. It specifies CASSIGPTGDEQFF.

The CDR3 loop is CASSPGAEGGNEQFF. The CDR3 nucleotides read TGTGCCAGCAGCCCTGGGGCAGAAGGGGGCAATGAGCAGTTCTTC. V gene TRBV12-3 or TRBV12-4 combines with J gene TRBJ2-1; TRBD1 is a possible D gene (6 bases). The V and J ends lost 6 bases and 6 bases respectively, with 18 bases between them. The CDR3 has 15 residues.

The chain combines TRBV10-3 with TRBJ1-1; the D gene is possibly TRBD1 (6 bases). Germline V gives CDR1 ENHRY, CDR2 SYGVKD. This CDR3 spans 14 amino acids. The ends were cut back, 10 bases at V and 5 bases at J, with 20 bases in the middle. CDR3 sequence (DNA): TGTGCCACCCTAGGAACAGGGATAGGTACTGAAGCTTTCTTT. Translating gives CATLGTGIGTEAFF.

This clonotype was detected a few times. The rearrangement uses TRBV5-1 and TRBJ2-1, with 7 bases lining up with TRBD2. V lost 3 bases to trimming and J lost 4 bases; unmatched junction nucleotides: 4. The CDR3 loop spans 14 amino acids. Germline lookup yields CDR1 SGHRS and CDR2 YFSETQ. CDR3 coding DNA: TGCGCCAGCAGCTCCGGGGGGTTTTACAATGAGCAGTTCTTC. It is translated as CASSSGGFYNEQFF.